This TCR beta chain was captured by sequencing in a study of T cell clonality in common variable immunodeficiency. General observations from the study: Fewer deletions and N-nucleotide insertions were reportedly seen in common variable immunodeficiency TCR beta sequences.

This clone was counted only a few times. The antigen is unknown. The read is 3 residues too short to cover the CDR3 end, so that end is filled in from the germline J gene. Generated by immunoSEQ multiplex PCR, the TCRdb table keeps only in-frame clones and is missing some. The sample contains over 15,000 clones, none occurring once; around 6.1% lies in the top ten. Germline values: CDR1 KGHSH, CDR2 LQKENI. The CDR3 is made up of 16 amino acids. V gave up 1 base and J gave up 1 base; unmatched junction bases: 2. Patients had low serum IgG, IgA and/or IgM and specific antibody deficiency. The V gene is TRBV18, the J gene TRBJ2-3; 10 nucleotides line up with TRBD1. The receptor was isolated from a human donor with common variable immunodeficiency. Sequenced: peripheral blood mononuclear cells. The CDR3 sequence: CASSPRGTGGTDTQYF. The part of the CDR3 DNA that was read is TGTGCCAGCTCACCACGGGGGACAGGGGGCACAGATACG.